These 21 T cell receptor beta chains were sequenced from one sample in a study of T cell therapy after organ transplantation. Their cognate antigens are unknown. Assay used: immunoSEQ multiplex PCR; TCRdb lists only in-frame clones, some missing. The table has 40,000 to 60,000 clones, around 93% seen once; the top ten hold 2.5% to 3.5%. Sequences were derived from CD8+ T cells from blood, sampled before autologous CMV-specific T cell therapy. The source of these receptors is a human patient who had received a solid organ transplant and had CMV disease.

This clone came up a few times. This sequence joins TRBV5-1 and TRBJ2-3, with a tentative D call TRBD1 (6 bases). Trimming left V 4 bases short and J 2 bases short, with 14 bases between. The V gene's germline CDR1 is SGHRS and CDR2 YFSETQ. The CDR3 length is 15 residues. CDR3 residues: CASSASPGATDTQYF. CDR3 sequence (DNA): TGCGCCAGCAGCGCTTCCCCAGGGGCCACAGATACGCAGTATTTT.

This chain uses TRBV11-3 with TRBJ2-1, with unresolved D. V dropped 1 base and J dropped 7 bases, with 5 bases sitting between them. This CDR3 has 12 amino acids. Germline V lookup: CDR1 SGHNT, CDR2 YENEEA. CDR3 nucleotide sequence: TGTGCCAGCAGCTTAGTGGGTAATGAGCAGTTCTTC. Translating it yields CASSLVGNEQFF.

Here the CDR3 reads CASSELADTGELFF. DNA for the CDR3: TGTGCCAGCAGTGAACTAGCGGACACCGGGGAGCTGTTTTTT. The chain carries TRBV6-5 and TRBJ2-2; 8 positions agree with TRBD2. The germline V gene encodes CDR1 MNHEY and CDR2 SVGAGI. This CDR3 contains 14 residues. Losses at the gene ends were 5 bases for V and 3 bases for J; bases not matched to a gene: 2.

The CDR3 loop reads CASSQVRGLGETQYF. CDR3 in DNA: TGCGCCAGCAGCCAAGTGAGAGGGTTGGGGGAGACCCAGTACTTC. V and J are TRBV4-3 and TRBJ2-5; perhaps TRBD2 as D (5 bases). The CDR3 has 15 residues. CDR1 is LGHNA and CDR2 is YSLEER in the germline V gene. V was trimmed by 1 base and J by 5 bases, leaving 14 bases between them.

The V and J genes are TRBV12-5 and TRBJ2-3; the match to TRBD2 covers 16 bases. V shed 6 bases, J shed 1 base, and the junction held 10 bases outside the gene matches. Germline loops: CDR1 LGHNT, CDR2 FRNRAP. CDR3 length equals 19 residues. The CDR3 nucleotides read TGTGCTAGTGGCCCCTGGGGACTAGCGGGAGGGCCGGGCACAGATACGCAGTATTTT. This translates into CASGPWGLAGGPGTDTQYF. The whole variable domain, remainder taken from reference TRBV12-5 and TRBJ2-3, is DARVTQTPRHKVTEMGQEVTMRCQPILGHNTVFWYRQTMMQGLELLAYFRNRAPLDDSGMPKDRFSAEMPDATLATLKIQPSEPRDSAVYFCASGPWGLAGGPGTDTQYFGPGTRLTVL.

This rearrangement joins TRBV28 to TRBJ2-2, with 7 nucleotides matching TRBD1. The V gene's germline CDR1 is MDHEN and CDR2 SYDVKM. The CDR3 extends over 16 amino acids. V shed 6 bases and J 5 bases; nucleotides not matched to a gene: 12. This CDR3 is CASSLSPQGVTGELFF. CDR3 sequence (DNA): TGTGCCAGCAGCCTATCCCCGCAGGGGGTAACCGGGGAGCTGTTTTTT.

V and J are TRBV4-3 and TRBJ2-7; 8 bases agree with TRBD1. Germline V CDR1 and CDR2: LGHNA, YSLEER. V dropped 0 bases and J dropped 4; count of bases not matched to a gene: 2. CDR3 size: 14 residues. The CDR3 region has the DNA TGCGCCAGCAGCCAAGATACAGGGGGGTACGAGCAGTACTTC. It yields the protein CASSQDTGGYEQYF.

The genes are TRBV6-1 and TRBJ2-1; D is possibly TRBD2 (6 bases). CDR1 MNHNS and CDR2 SASEGT come from the germline V gene. Trimming stripped 0 bases from V and 6 bases from J, with 9 bases between. This CDR3 spans 14 amino acids. CDR3 amino acids: CASSEAGGVNEQFF. The CDR3 DNA reads as TGTGCCAGCAGTGAAGCTGGCGGGGTCAATGAGCAGTTCTTC.

V gene TRBV7-9 combines with J gene TRBJ2-5; a possible D gene is TRBD2 (5 bases). This CDR3 region has 16 residues. V was trimmed by 2 bases and J by 2 bases, leaving 15 bases between them. Germline-derived CDR1 and CDR2 are SEHNR and FQNEAQ (reference sequence). The CDR3 region has the DNA TGTGCCAGCAGCTTACTCCTACTAGAGTCACAAGAGACCCAGTACTTC. Its translation: CASSLLLLESQETQYF.

The rearrangement uses TRBV7-9 and TRBJ2-7; 8 nucleotides line up with TRBD1. J gave up 6 bases and V 5 bases, and 12 bases lay outside the gene matches. Per the germline V gene, CDR1 is SEHNR and CDR2 is FQNEAQ (reference sequence). The CDR3 loop spans 15 amino acids. The CDR3 nucleotides read TGTGCCAGCAGCACAGGGGGGACAGGTATTGGCGAGCAGTACTTC. Its translation: CASSTGGTGIGEQYF.

The rearrangement joins TRBV5-1 to TRBJ1-5; D not certain. The length of the CDR3 is 15 residues. V lost 5 bases and J 0 bases, leaving 12 bases between the germline ends. Per the germline V gene, CDR1 is SGHRS and CDR2 is YFSETQ. The CDR3 sequence is CASSLDGNSNQPQHF. CDR3 sequence (DNA): TGCGCCAGCAGTCTCGACGGTAATAGCAATCAGCCCCAGCATTTT.

The V and J genes are TRBV9 and TRBJ2-5, with D possibly being TRBD2 (5 bases). V was clipped by 0 bases and J by 2 bases, with 8 bases between them. Germline loops: CDR1 SGDLS, CDR2 YYNGEE. The CDR3 contains 14 residues. This chain's CDR3 is CASSVAGLQETQYF. The DNA for the CDR3 is TGTGCCAGCAGCGTAGCGGGGTTACAAGAGACCCAGTACTTC.

The chain has TRBV21-1 and TRBJ1-1; the table's D gene call, TRBD1, was not cross checked with the DNA. TRBV21-1 is assigned pseudogene status. CDR3 length: 14 residues. The CDR3 nucleotides read TGTGCCAGCAGCACCAGGGGGCGGAACACTGAAGCTTTCTTT. Its translation: CASSTRGRNTEAFF.

The V gene is TRBV29-1, the J gene TRBJ2-1; no definite D call. The CDR3 spans 12 residues. V lost 7 bases and J lost 0, with 7 bases in between. CDR1 is SQVTM and CDR2 is ANQGSEA in the germline V gene. The CDR3 here is CSGQSSYNEQFF. In nucleotides, the CDR3 is TGCAGCGGCCAGAGCTCCTACAATGAGCAGTTCTTC.

V and J are TRBV11-2 and TRBJ2-5; no reliable D call. This CDR3 comprises 13 residues. The germline V gene has CDR1 SGHAT and CDR2 FQNNGV. Between the trimmed V and J ends, which lost 5 bases and 5 bases, there was a span of 12 bases. This CDR3 is CASSPPNRETQYF. The DNA for the CDR3 is TGTGCCAGCAGCCCCCCGAATCGCGAGACCCAGTACTTC.

The gene calls are TRBV9 and TRBJ1-6; 9 positions agree with TRBD1. The CDR3 sequence is 15 residues long. The germline V gene has CDR1 SGDLS and CDR2 YYNGEE. The junction had 11 bases not matched to a gene; V was cut back by 4 bases and J by 12 bases. CDR3 sequence (DNA): TGTGCCAGCAGCACCTCGGACAGGGGCGTAGTACCCCTCCACTTT. Encoded protein: CASSTSDRGVVPLHF.

The rearrangement joins TRBV12-5 to TRBJ2-7; D is unresolved. Germline V lookup: CDR1 LGHNT, CDR2 FRNRAP. V shed 5 bases and J shed 7 bases, with 18 bases lying between them. The CDR3 is made up of 14 amino acids. The CDR3 region is CASGPQHSEDEQYF. CDR3 sequence (DNA): TGTGCTAGTGGTCCACAACACTCTGAGGATGAGCAGTACTTC. Variable domain in full (rest from reference TRBV12-5 and TRBJ2-7): DARVTQTPRHKVTEMGQEVTMRCQPILGHNTVFWYRQTMMQGLELLAYFRNRAPLDDSGMPKDRFSAEMPDATLATLKIQPSEPRDSAVYFCASGPQHSEDEQYFGPGTRLTVT.

The chain is built from TRBV9 and TRBJ2-7; 9 bases are a match to TRBD1. CDR1 and CDR2 from the germline V gene are SGDLS and YYNGEE. V shed 4 bases, J shed 0 bases, and the junction held 5 bases outside the gene matches. This CDR3 has 15 residues. CDR3 residues: CASSPGQGISYEQYF. CDR3 DNA sequence: TGTGCCAGCAGCCCAGGACAGGGGATCTCCTACGAGCAGTACTTC.

The chain links TRBV11-2 to TRBJ2-7, with a possible D match to TRBD1 (6 bases). The CDR3 has 18 amino acids. Germline V CDR1 and CDR2: SGHAT, FQNNGV. The germline V and J ends were trimmed by 1 base and 1 base, with 20 bases remaining between them. The CDR3 DNA is TGTGCCAGCAGCTTAGGGTTTAACTCCCTAGGGGGATCCTACGAGCAGTACTTC. It is translated as CASSLGFNSLGGSYEQYF.

V usage is TRBV6-5 and J usage is TRBJ2-7; D unclear. The CDR3 loop spans 11 amino acids. Germline V CDR1 and CDR2: MNHEY, SVGAGI. Trimming stripped 8 bases from V and 4 bases from J, with 9 bases between. The DNA for the CDR3 is TGTGCCAGCGAGGCTGGTTACGAGCAGTACTTC. Residues: CASEAGYEQYF.

The chain employs TRBV30 and TRBJ2-5; D might be TRBD1 or TRBD2, each matching 5 bases. This CDR3 comprises 14 residues. V lost 1 base and J 5 bases, leaving 14 bases between the germline ends. Per germline, CDR1 GTSNPN and CDR2 SVGIG (reference sequence). CDR3 in amino acids: CAWSESGAWETQYF. The CDR3 DNA reads TGTGCCTGGAGTGAATCCGGGGCCTGGGAGACCCAGTACTTC. Full variable domain (outside the CDR3, taken from reference TRBV30 and TRBJ2-5): SQTIHQWPATLVQPVGSPLSLECTVEGTSNPNLYWYRQAAGRGLQLLFYSVGIGQISSEVPQNLSASRPQDRQFILSSKKLLLSDSGFYLCAWSESGAWETQYFGPGTRLLVL.